The present T cell receptor beta chain was sequenced within a study of blood T cell repertoires in COVID-19. This CDR3 has 13 amino acids. Trimming removed 5 bases from V and 11 bases from J; junction bases left unmatched: 9. This table comes from immunoSEQ multiplex PCR, and its TCRdb copy is limited to in-frame clones, with some not included. The profile shows over 150,000 clones, about four fifths of them singletons. Sequenced material: PBMCs or T cells enriched from blood (not recorded which). This receptor was obtained from an older woman who had recovered from COVID-19. The gene calls are TRBV12-3 or TRBV12-4 and TRBJ1-3, with 7 nucleotides matching TRBD1. CDR3 DNA: TGTGCCAGCAGTGACCGACAGGGCAGTGCCATATATTTT. Translation gives CASSDRQGSAIYF.